The sequence of this T cell receptor beta chain was determined in a study of cytomegalovirus exposure and HLA in healthy donors. The overall study: Within an early data release were about 85 million unique TCRs drawn from HLA-typed donors.

Germline V gene sequence: CDR1 KGHSH, CDR2 LQKENI. The V gene lost 3 bases and the J gene lost 9 bases, with 15 bases spanning the gap. The CDR3 runs to 14 residues. On this clone: Its antigen remains unknown.

General study findings and limits: A highly shared variant cluster was judged a likely technical artifact. Trimming of TCR beta V- and J-genes showed a link, identified in a later analysis, to a missense DCLRE1C variant.

PCR was performed using 60 Vbeta and 13 Jbeta primers. Sequenced by immunoSEQ multiplex PCR; TCRdb stores in-frame clones only, minus some. The data show hundreds of thousands of clones, 60% to 80% seen once. Source material: PBMCs. This receptor was identified in a male donor in good health and CMV-seronegative. This rearrangement joins TRBV18 to TRBJ2-1; a possible D gene is TRBD2 (5 bases). In nucleotides, the CDR3 is TGTGCCAGCTCACCCGATTGGGAGTTAGGTGAGCAGTTCTTC. Its protein product is CASSPDWELGEQFF.